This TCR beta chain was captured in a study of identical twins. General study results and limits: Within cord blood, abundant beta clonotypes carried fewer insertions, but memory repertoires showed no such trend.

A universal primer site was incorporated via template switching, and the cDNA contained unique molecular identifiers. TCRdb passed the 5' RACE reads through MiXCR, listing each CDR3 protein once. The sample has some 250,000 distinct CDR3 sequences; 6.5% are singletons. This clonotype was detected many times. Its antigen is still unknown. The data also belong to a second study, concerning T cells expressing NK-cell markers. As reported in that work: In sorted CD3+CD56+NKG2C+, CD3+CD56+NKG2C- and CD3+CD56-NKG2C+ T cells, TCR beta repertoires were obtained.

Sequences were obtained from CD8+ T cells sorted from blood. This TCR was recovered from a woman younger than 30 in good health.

CDR3 bases: TGTGCCAGCAGCTCCAATAAATTCCAGAACACTGAAGCTTTCTTT. It yields the protein CASSSNKFQNTEAFF. The V and J genes are TRBV7-9 and TRBJ1-1; D ambiguous. The CDR3 covers 15 residues. Germline V gene sequence: CDR1 SEHNR, CDR2 FQNEAQ (reference sequence). Trimming cost V 4 bases and J 1 base, with 13 bases left between them.